The subject of this entry is one T cell receptor (beta chain). Its antigen is still unknown. Unique molecular identifiers tagged the TCRbeta library. Each CDR3 protein gets one entry after TCRdb re-called the PCR reads with MiXCR. This table has more than 200,000 distinct CDR3 sequences, around 25% appearing once. This sample is drawn from a study of T-cell reconstitution after alpha-beta-depleted transplantation in children. Study-wide findings and caveats: Several hundred expanded graft clones reportedly were the source of alpha-beta T cells about two months after transplant. Fresh T-cell production supplied most of the T-cell counts and diversity seen one year after transplant. TCRbeta diversity was high at day 60 in some patients (a result of surviving recipient T cells and thymic progenitors).

With 5 bases removed from V and 3 bases from J, the gap between germline ends came to 15 bases. CDR3 length: 15 residues. Germline V gene data show CDR1 as SGHNT and CDR2 as YENEEA. This TCR came from a girl aged 2 to 9 with Fanconi anemia, due to receive a stem cell transplant. This specimen was PBMCs, taken before TCRalphabeta/CD19-depleted stem cell transplant. This chain connects TRBV11-3 to TRBJ2-3, with TRBD1 as a possible D gene (6 bases). CDR3 residues: CASSDPTGVTDTQYF. In nucleotides, the CDR3 is TGTGCCAGCAGCGATCCGACAGGAGTGACAGATACGCAGTATTTT. Full variable domain (remainder filled in from reference TRBV11-3 and TRBJ2-3): EAGVVQSPRYKIIEKKQPVAFWCNPISGHNTLYWYLQNLGQGPELLIRYENEEAVDDSQLPKDRFSAERLKGVDSTLKIQPAELGDSAVYLCASSDPTGVTDTQYFGPGTRLTVL.